This T cell receptor (beta chain) comes out of a study of blood T cell repertoires in COVID-19. At the level of the study: Samples taken during acute and convalescent COVID-19 were collected in the United States, Italy and Spain. From T cells, B-cell-depleted T cells, or PBMCs came the material, which was cDNA or gDNA.

Per the original methods: Estimation of nucleated cell counts relied on the amplification of reference gene primers. The protocol was immunoSEQ multiplex PCR, while the TCRdb copy is restricted to in-frame clones and leaves out a portion. The DNA was the basis for D and trimming; V, J and clone size are from that table. Here the sample spans approximately 150,000 clones, 87% being singletons. Cohorts were assigned according to the clinical history that participants reported. This CDR3 region has 13 residues. V was clipped by 6 bases and J by 5 bases, with 14 bases between them. The sequence derives from a human donor with acute COVID-19. The donor label of this sample is uncertain. This chain connects TRBV12-3 or TRBV12-4 to TRBJ2-7, with D perhaps matching TRBD1 (6 bases). The sample taken for sequencing was PBMCs or T cells enriched from blood (not recorded which). The CDR3 DNA reads as TGTGCCAGCAGCCACGTTGGGGGCAACGAGCAGTACTTC. This encodes CASSHVGGNEQYF.